This T cell receptor beta chain stems from a study of long-term antiretroviral therapy in people with HIV. Study results and limitations: Older ART regimens were possibly in use when the blood was collected between about 2003 and 2017. The study found that diversity rose after ART but stayed below transplant donor controls.

Researchers report immunoSEQ v3.0 was run at survey level. Sequenced by immunoSEQ multiplex PCR; TCRdb stores in-frame clones only, minus some. This sample has 25,000 to 35,000 clones, with roughly 96% found just once. From each donor, at least one pre-ART PBMC sample and at least two post-ART PBMC samples were obtained. About this clone itself: Its antigen remains unidentified.

The sequence was obtained from a man aged 25-40 years with HIV. Sequenced material: unsorted PBMCs, taken roughly 6.9 years after starting antiretroviral therapy.

This CDR3 is CASSFRSGNTIYF. In DNA, the CDR3 is TGTGCCAGCAGCTTCCGGAGTGGAAACACCATATATTTT. V usage is TRBV5-8 and J usage is TRBJ1-3; the D is unclear. Trimming stripped 2 bases from V and 3 bases from J, with 6 bases between. This CDR3 region has 13 residues. Per the germline V gene, CDR1 is SGHTS and CDR2 is YDEGEE. Together with reference TRBV5-8 and TRBJ1-3, the CDR3 gives the full variable domain: EAGVTQSPTHLIKTRGQQATLRCSPISGHTSVYWYQQALGLGLQFLLWYDEGEERNRGNFPPRFSGRQFPNYSSELNVNALELEDSALYLCASSFRSGNTIYFGEGSWLTVV.